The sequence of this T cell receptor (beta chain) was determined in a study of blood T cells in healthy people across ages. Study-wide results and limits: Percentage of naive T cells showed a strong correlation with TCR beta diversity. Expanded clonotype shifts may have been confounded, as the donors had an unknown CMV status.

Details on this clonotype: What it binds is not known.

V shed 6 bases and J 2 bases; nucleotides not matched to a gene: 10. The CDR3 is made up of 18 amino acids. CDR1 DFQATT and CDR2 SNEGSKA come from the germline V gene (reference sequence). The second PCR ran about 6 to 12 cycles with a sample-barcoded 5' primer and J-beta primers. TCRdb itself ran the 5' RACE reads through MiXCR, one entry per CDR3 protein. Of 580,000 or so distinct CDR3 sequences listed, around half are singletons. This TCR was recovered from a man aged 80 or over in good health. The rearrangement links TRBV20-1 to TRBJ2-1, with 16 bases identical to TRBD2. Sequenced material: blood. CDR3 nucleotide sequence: TGCAGTGCCACCACCGGGACTAGCGGGGGGGAAGCCTACAATGAGCAGTTCTTC. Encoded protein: CSATTGTSGGEAYNEQFF.